The 16 T cell receptor beta chains below come from one sample, sequenced in a study of beta chain features in type 1 diabetes. These receptors lack a known antigen. Sequenced material consisted of expressed TCRB transcripts (all of the isolated RNA was reverse transcribed). Sequencing was performed with immunoSEQ multiplex PCR; in TCRdb, only in-frame clones are kept and a portion is missing. The table lists around 360,000 clones, approximately 12% of them singletons, with around 0.01% in the top ten. General study points: TCRB CDR3s were moderately but significantly shorter in Type 1 diabetes patients in all four CD4+ subsets.

Sequenced: naive CD4+ T cells from blood. These receptors originate from a young woman with type 1 diabetes.

This clone was seen a few times. This chain connects TRBV29-1 to TRBJ2-7; 9 nucleotides line up with TRBD1. Germline V gene sequence: CDR1 SQVTM, CDR2 ANQGSEA. This CDR3 is 14 amino acids long. J was trimmed by 2 bases and V by 4 bases; bases with no gene match: 6. CDR3 DNA: TGCAGCGTTGTTCTTGACAGGGGGACCTACGAGCAGTACTTC. Protein product: CSVVLDRGTYEQYF.

This clone occurred a few times. V usage is TRBV9 and J usage is TRBJ2-7, with a possible D match to TRBD2 (5 bases). Germline CDR1 is SGDLS and CDR2 is YYNGEE. With 0 bases removed from V and 3 bases from J, the gap between germline ends came to 10 bases. The CDR3 is 14 residues long. The CDR3 nucleotides are TGTGCCAGCAGCGTAGATCCGGGGTACTACGAGCAGTACTTC. Translating it yields CASSVDPGYYEQYF. The variable domain in full, completed from reference TRBV9 and TRBJ2-7, reads DSGVTQTPKHLITATGQRVTLRCSPRSGDLSVYWYQQSLDQGLQFLIQYYNGEERAKGNILERFSAQQFPDLHSELNLSSLELGDSALYFCASSVDPGYYEQYFGPGTRLTVT.

This sequence joins TRBV11-3 and TRBJ2-1, with D possibly TRBD2 on 5 matching bases. Trimming shortened V by 1 base and J by 6 bases, and 7 bases separated the two germline ends. This CDR3 spans 13 amino acids. Germline V lookup: CDR1 SGHNT, CDR2 YENEEA. DNA for the CDR3: TGTGCCAGCAGCTTAGGCGGGCTCAATGAGCAGTTCTTC. It translates to CASSLGGLNEQFF.

This clone was recorded a few times. This CDR3 reads CASSRTVSSGANVLTF. In DNA form, the CDR3 reads TGTGCCAGCAGTCGGACAGTGTCCTCTGGGGCCAACGTCCTGACTTTC. This rearrangement joins TRBV7-9 to TRBJ2-6, with D maybe TRBD1 (6 bases). The CDR3 consists of 16 residues. In germline, CDR1 is SEHNR, CDR2 FQNEAQ (reference sequence). Trimming shortened V by 6 bases and J by 0 bases, and 12 bases separated the two germline ends.

This clone was counted between two and nine times. This chain links TRBV4-3 with TRBJ2-7; TRBD1 might be the D (5 bases). Looked up from germline, CDR1 is LGHNA and CDR2 is YSLEER. Trimming pared 1 base from V and 3 bases from J, leaving 13 bases between. The CDR3 is 15 amino acids. CDR3 coding DNA: TGCGCCAGCAGCCAAGTTGGTGTAGGGGACTACGAGCAGTACTTC. Translation gives CASSQVGVGDYEQYF.

The CDR3 sequence is CASSPAIGAGAFF. Here the CDR3 DNA reads TGTGCCAGCAGCCCAGCCATTGGTGCGGGAGCTTTCTTT. The chain has TRBV11-2 and TRBJ1-1; no firm D call. The CDR3 length is 13 residues. Germline lookup yields CDR1 SGHAT and CDR2 FQNNGV. Trimming cost V 5 bases and J 10 bases, with 17 bases left between them.

The rearrangement joins TRBV7-2 to TRBJ2-7; 7 bases fit TRBD2. J lost 0 bases, V lost 0 bases, and 5 bases had no gene match. The CDR3 has 16 amino acids. Germline CDR1 SGHTA, CDR2 FQGNSA. Written as DNA, the CDR3 is TGTGCCAGCAGCTTAGCGGGAGGGCGGAGCTCCTACGAGCAGTACTTC. This sequence encodes CASSLAGGRSSYEQYF. Full variable domain (missing parts from reference TRBV7-2 and TRBJ2-7): GAGVSQSPSNKVTEKGKDVELRCDPISGHTALYWYRQSLGQGLEFLIYFQGNSAPDKSGLPSDRFSAERTGGSVSTLTIQRTQQEDSAVYLCASSLAGGRSSYEQYFGPGTRLTVT.

This clone was counted only a few times. This chain links TRBV25-1 with TRBJ1-4; TRBD1 matches at 9 bases. V trimming: 9 bases; J trimming: 8 bases; junction bases outside the gene matches: 13. CDR1 and CDR2 (germline): MGHDK, SYGVNS. This CDR3 is built from 15 residues. Here the CDR3 reads CASSPGTGFREKLFF. Written as DNA, the CDR3 is TGTGCCAGTAGTCCCGGGACAGGGTTTCGAGAAAAACTGTTTTTT.

This clone was observed a handful of times. The chain links TRBV28 to TRBJ1-2; D gene unclear. Germline V gene lookup returns CDR1 MDHEN and CDR2 SYDVKM. Trimming left V 6 bases short and J 5 bases short, with 25 bases between. The CDR3 consists of 17 residues. Written as DNA, the CDR3 is TGTGCCAGCAGCCCGTTGGGGAGGACTTCCTTTCAATATGGCTACACCTTC. Amino acids: CASSPLGRTSFQYGYTF.

DNA for the CDR3: TGCGCCAGCCACGAGGGTAGCGGGACTCACAATGAGCAGTTCTTC. Translated: CASHEGSGTHNEQFF. The V call is TRBV5-1, the J call TRBJ2-1, with 8 bases lining up with TRBD2. The ends lost 7 bases at V and 5 bases at J; junction bases unmatched: 11. This CDR3 region has 15 residues. Germline loops: CDR1 SGHRS, CDR2 YFSETQ.

V and J are TRBV27 and TRBJ2-7; D not certain. Germline CDR1 is MNHEY and CDR2 is SMNVEV (reference sequence). CDR3 size: 14 residues. The V gene lost 1 base and the J gene lost 6 bases, with 13 bases spanning the gap. In DNA form, the CDR3 reads TGTGCCAGCAGTTTATACCCCGTGAGTTTCGAGCAGTACTTC. Its translation is CASSLYPVSFEQYF.

The chain recombines TRBV7-8 with TRBJ2-2; TRBD2 matches 8 bases. The CDR3 consists of 15 residues. CDR1 is SGHVS, CDR2 FQNEAQ, per germline. The J segment lost 8 bases and the V segment lost 5 bases, leaving 10 bases of the junction unmatched. The CDR3 loop is CASSLDGGASGELFF. The CDR3 nucleotides read TGTGCCAGCAGCCTAGACGGGGGGGCCTCTGGGGAGCTGTTTTTT.

The chain links TRBV4-2 to TRBJ2-3; D is ambiguous. Germline CDR1 is LGHNA and CDR2 is YNFKEQ. The V end was cut by 0 bases, the J end by 8 bases, with 9 bases between. The CDR3 is 13 amino acids. The CDR3 protein is CASSQESGLTQYF. The CDR3 nucleotides read TGTGCCAGCAGCCAAGAATCGGGTCTTACGCAGTATTTT.

This clone was observed a few times. The V and J genes are TRBV5-4 and TRBJ2-2, with 9 bases that match TRBD1. The CDR3 is 17 residues long. The trim removed 4 bases at V and 1 base at J, leaving 8 bases unmatched. Germline CDR1 SGHNT, CDR2 YYREEE (reference sequence). CDR3 region: CASSQLPGQGNTGELFF. The CDR3 bases are TGTGCCAGCAGCCAGCTACCGGGACAGGGGAACACCGGGGAGCTGTTTTTT.

The chain carries TRBV7-6 and TRBJ2-7, with 7 positions matching TRBD1. The germline V gene encodes CDR1 SGHVS and CDR2 FNYEAQ. Germline trimming cut 5 bases from V and 3 bases from J; bases unmatched to any gene: 4. The CDR3 is 13 amino acids. CDR3 residues: CASSMDRIYEQYF. Here the CDR3 DNA reads TGTGCCAGCAGCATGGACAGGATCTACGAGCAGTACTTC. The variable domain in full, completed from reference TRBV7-6 and TRBJ2-7, reads GAGVSQSPRYKVTKRGQDVALRCDPISGHVSLYWYRQALGQGPEFLTYFNYEAQQDKSGLPNDRFSAERPEGSISTLTIQRTEQRDSAMYRCASSMDRIYEQYFGPGTRLTVT.

The genes are TRBV7-2 and TRBJ2-1; no clear D. V was cut by 5 bases and J by 0 bases, with 11 bases left in between. The CDR3 consists of 15 residues. Germline CDR1 and CDR2: SGHTA and FQGNSA. This CDR3 is CASSQTRVSYNEQFF. CDR3 sequence (DNA): TGTGCCAGCAGCCAGACTCGGGTCTCCTACAATGAGCAGTTCTTC. Full variable domain (rest looked up from reference TRBV7-2 and TRBJ2-1): GAGVSQSPSNKVTEKGKDVELRCDPISGHTALYWYRQSLGQGLEFLIYFQGNSAPDKSGLPSDRFSAERTGGSVSTLTIQRTQQEDSAVYLCASSQTRVSYNEQFFGPGTRLTVL.